Below, one T cell receptor (beta chain) is given with its context. The record originates from a study of ipilimumab plus nivolumab after autologous stem cell transplantation. The protocol was immunoSEQ multiplex PCR, while the TCRdb copy is restricted to in-frame clones and leaves out a portion. This table holds roughly 10,000 clones, less than 80% found once. CDR1 is LNHDA and CDR2 is SQIVND in the germline V gene (reference sequence). Trimming left V 3 bases short and J 7 bases short, with 13 bases between. The CDR3 covers 14 residues. This sequence was found in a male donor with diffuse large B-cell lymphoma. Material: PBMCs, obtained in a trial of ipilimumab plus nivolumab as post-transplant consolidation. The J gene is TRBJ1-5, the V gene TRBV19; D uncertain. CDR3 nucleotides: TGTGCCAGTAGTATTGTGAGCGGGAACCAGCCCCAGCATTTT. As protein: CASSIVSGNQPQHF.